This passage covers 11 T cell receptor beta chains from one sample sequenced in a study of cytomegalovirus exposure and HLA in healthy donors. Libraries were prepared by immunoSEQ multiplex PCR; TCRdb keeps only in-frame clonotypes and omits some of them. The sample lists about 240,000 clones, around 87% seen once, with about 2.5% in the top ten. The sequenced sample consisted of PBMCs. These receptors were obtained from a man younger than 35 in good health and CMV-seronegative.

The V call is TRBV6-5, the J call TRBJ2-5, with D tentatively TRBD1 (5 bases). V lost 0 bases, J lost 4 bases, and 9 bases lay in between. Germline V CDR1 and CDR2: MNHEY, SVGAGI. The CDR3 is made up of 14 amino acids. Here the CDR3 reads CASSYSMQGETQYF. For the CDR3, the DNA is TGTGCCAGCAGTTACTCGATGCAGGGAGAGACCCAGTACTTC.

The chain links TRBV27 to TRBJ1-5, with 7 bases that match TRBD1. V shed 1 base and J 0 bases; nucleotides not matched to a gene: 6. CDR1 is MNHEY, CDR2 SMNVEV, per germline (reference sequence). This CDR3 comprises 17 residues. The CDR3 region has the DNA TGTGCCAGCAGTTTATTGGGACAGACGGTTAGCAATCAGCCCCAGCATTTT. It is translated as CASSLLGQTVSNQPQHF.

The genes are TRBV11-2 and TRBJ2-7; 7 positions agree with TRBD1. CDR3 length: 13 residues. Germline-derived CDR1 and CDR2 are SGHAT and FQNNGV. Trimming cost V 3 bases and J 13 bases; bases outside gene matches: 12. For the CDR3, the DNA is TGTGCCAGCAGCTTCGCCGACAGGGTATACAGATACTTC. The encoded protein is CASSFADRVYRYF.

This chain joins TRBV14 and TRBJ2-7, with 7 bases aligning to TRBD1. Germline loops: CDR1 SGHDN, CDR2 FVKESK. With 2 bases clipped from V and 6 bases from J, the junction kept 4 bases outside the gene matches. This CDR3 has 13 residues. The CDR3 spells CASSQRDSVEQYF. The CDR3 nucleotides read TGTGCCAGCAGCCAAAGGGACAGCGTCGAGCAGTACTTC.

The V and J genes are TRBV9 and TRBJ2-2; tentative D call: TRBD1 (5 bases). Trimming stripped 7 bases from V and 0 bases from J, with 25 bases between. CDR1 and CDR2 (germline): SGDLS, YYNGEE. The CDR3 sequence is 19 residues long. The CDR3 protein is CASSAQGRPIASNTGELFF. CDR3 bases: TGTGCCAGCTCCGCCCAGGGCAGACCTATAGCATCGAACACCGGGGAGCTGTTTTTT.

V gene TRBV6-1 combines with J gene TRBJ2-3; 11 nucleotides line up with TRBD2. After removal of 6 bases from V and 0 bases from J, the junction contained 2 bases not matched to a gene. From germline, CDR1 is MNHNS and CDR2 SASEGT. CDR3 length: 15 amino acids. The chain's CDR3 is CASRLAGASTDTQYF. CDR3 nucleotides: TGTGCCAGCAGACTAGCGGGGGCTAGCACAGATACGCAGTATTTT.

The gene calls are TRBV28 and TRBJ1-1; the match to TRBD1 covers 7 bases. The length of the CDR3 is 14 residues. Germline V lookup: CDR1 MDHEN, CDR2 SYDVKM. The J segment lost 4 bases and the V segment lost 5 bases, leaving 7 bases of the junction unmatched. CDR3 nucleotides: TGTGCCAGCAGTACACAGGGGATAGCCACTGAAGCTTTCTTT. This encodes CASSTQGIATEAFF.

The rearrangement joins TRBV4-1 to TRBJ2-5, with D possibly TRBD2 on 5 matching bases. The CDR3 is 13 amino acids. Per germline, CDR1 MGHRA and CDR2 YSYEKL. V was pared by 4 bases and J by 4 bases, with 10 bases between. In DNA form, the CDR3 reads TGCGCCAGCAGCCGAGGACTCTTAGAGACCCAGTACTTC. This sequence encodes CASSRGLLETQYF.

In DNA, the CDR3 is TGTGCCAGCAGCTCTAGGACAGGGATCACTGAAGCTTTCTTT. It is translated as CASSSRTGITEAFF. This sequence joins TRBV5-8 and TRBJ1-1; 8 bases are a match to TRBD1. CDR1 and CDR2 (germline): SGHTS, YDEGEE. The trim removed 3 bases at V and 4 bases at J, leaving 5 bases unmatched. The CDR3 is made up of 14 amino acids.

V usage is TRBV5-6 and J usage is TRBJ2-7; the match to TRBD2 covers 11 bases. CDR1 is SGHDT, CDR2 YYEEEE, per germline. The CDR3 covers 13 residues. V shed 8 bases, J shed 4 bases, and the junction held 5 bases outside the gene matches. The CDR3 reads CASTTSGIYEQYF. The CDR3, as DNA: TGTGCCAGTACGACTAGCGGGATTTACGAGCAGTACTTC. Full variable domain (missing parts from reference TRBV5-6 and TRBJ2-7): DAGVTQSPTHLIKTRGQQVTLRCSPKSGHDTVSWYQQALGQGPQFIFQYYEEEERQRGNFPDRFSGHQFPNYSSELNVNALLLGDSALYLCASTTSGIYEQYFGPGTRLTVT.

V is TRBV20-1 and J is TRBJ1-4; D uncertain. Germline-derived CDR1 and CDR2 are DFQATT and SNEGSKA (reference sequence). The CDR3 runs to 11 residues. The ends were cut back, 6 bases at V and 4 bases at J, with 6 bases in the middle. CDR3 sequence: CSAQINEKLFF. CDR3 nucleotides: TGCAGTGCCCAGATTAATGAAAAACTGTTTTTT.